This T cell receptor beta chain comes out of a study of T cell responses to AZD1222 COVID-19 vaccine. The wider study: Pooled samples include second doses given at about 4 or 12 weeks.

TCRdb keeps only in-frame clones here, not all; method: immunoSEQ multiplex PCR. The sample records about 260,000 clones, 90% to 95% being singletons. V lost 4 bases, J lost 5 bases, and 16 bases lay in between. CDR1 is SGDLS, CDR2 YYNGEE, per germline. The CDR3 runs 14 residues. The TCR sequence derives from an adult in good health. Here the sequenced sample was peripheral blood, taken on day 0 of AZD1222 vaccination. The chain couples TRBV9 to TRBJ2-7; possibly TRBD1 or TRBD2 for D (5 bases each). The CDR3 spells CASSPEGPRDEQYF. The CDR3 DNA is TGTGCCAGCAGCCCAGAGGGACCTCGCGACGAGCAGTACTTC.